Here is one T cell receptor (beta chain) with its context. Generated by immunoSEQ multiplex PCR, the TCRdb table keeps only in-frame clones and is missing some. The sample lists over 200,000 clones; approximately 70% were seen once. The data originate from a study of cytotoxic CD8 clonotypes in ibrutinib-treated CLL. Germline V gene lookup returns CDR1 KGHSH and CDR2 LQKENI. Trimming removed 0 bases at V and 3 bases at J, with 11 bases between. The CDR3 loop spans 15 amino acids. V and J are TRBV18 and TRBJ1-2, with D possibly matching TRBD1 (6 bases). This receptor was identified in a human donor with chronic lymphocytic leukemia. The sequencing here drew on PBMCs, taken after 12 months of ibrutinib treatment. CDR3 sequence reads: CASSPPYRADYGYTF. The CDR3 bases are TGTGCCAGCTCACCACCTTACAGGGCGGACTATGGCTACACCTTC.